Each of the 4 T cell receptor beta chains below was sequenced from the same sample in a study of regulatory T cells in long-lasting Graves disease. HTBI primers from iRepertoire and Arm-PCR of CDR3 regions yielded the TCR beta libraries. TCRdb ran MiXCR on the multiplex PCR reads and lists one entry per CDR3 protein. The sample comprises more than 300,000 distinct CDR3 sequences, around a sixth of which are singletons, and approximately 22% rests with the top ten. The time point: newly diagnosed GD, antithyroid drugs for less than 3 months. There was RNA extracted from PBMCs, and the TCR library was made from it. Sequenced material: peripheral blood mononuclear cells (PBMCs), taken at new diagnosis, from a patient treated with antithyroid drugs. The receptor source for this set is a female donor with Graves disease.

V is TRBV12-3 or TRBV12-4 and J is TRBJ2-5; 11 nucleotides align to TRBD2. The CDR3 length is 15 residues. V trimming: 3 bases; J trimming: 2 bases; junction bases outside the gene matches: 2. CDR3 DNA: TGTGCCAGCAGTTTGACTAGCGGGATGCAAGAGACCCAGTACTTC. This gives the protein CASSLTSGMQETQYF.

The chain uses TRBV2 and TRBJ1-3; no reliable D call. CDR3 length equals 13 residues. Germline CDR1 and CDR2: SNHLY and FYNNEI. V lost 4 bases and J 3 bases, leaving 7 bases between the germline ends. CDR3 loop: CASSATNGNTIYF. The CDR3 DNA is TGTGCCAGCAGTGCAACAAATGGAAACACCATATATTTT.

This clonotype was recorded at least ten times. The chain has TRBV6-1 and TRBJ2-7; the match to TRBD2 covers 10 bases. V gave up 10 bases and J gave up 3 bases; unmatched junction bases: 6. The germline CDR1 and CDR2 sequences are MNHNS and SASEGT. The CDR3 extends over 13 amino acids. CDR3 nucleotides: TGTGCCACCAAAGCGGGAGGGGACTACGAGCAGTACTTC. Its translation: CATKAGGDYEQYF.

At least ten counts were recorded for this clonotype. The chain links TRBV2 to TRBJ2-1; D is uncertain. Germline V lookup: CDR1 SNHLY, CDR2 FYNNEI. The CDR3 loop spans 10 amino acids. V lost 4 bases and J 8 bases, leaving 3 bases between the germline ends. The CDR3 reads CASSGYEQFF. The CDR3 DNA sequence: TGTGCCAGCAGTGGGTATGAGCAGTTCTTC.